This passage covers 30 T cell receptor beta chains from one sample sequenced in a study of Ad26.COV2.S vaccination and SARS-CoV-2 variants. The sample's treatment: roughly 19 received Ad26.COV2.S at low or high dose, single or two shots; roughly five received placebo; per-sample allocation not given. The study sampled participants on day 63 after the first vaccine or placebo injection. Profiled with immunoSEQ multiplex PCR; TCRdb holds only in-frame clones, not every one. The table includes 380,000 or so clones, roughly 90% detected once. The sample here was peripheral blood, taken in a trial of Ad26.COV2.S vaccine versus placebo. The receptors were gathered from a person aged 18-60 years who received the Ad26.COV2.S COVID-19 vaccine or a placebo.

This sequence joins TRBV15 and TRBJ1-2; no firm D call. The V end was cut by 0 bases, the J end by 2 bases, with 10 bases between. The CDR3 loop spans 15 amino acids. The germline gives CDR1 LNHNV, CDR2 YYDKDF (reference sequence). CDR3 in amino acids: CATSRDYTQNYGYTF. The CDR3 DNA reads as TGTGCCACCAGCAGAGATTACACCCAAAACTATGGCTACACCTTC.

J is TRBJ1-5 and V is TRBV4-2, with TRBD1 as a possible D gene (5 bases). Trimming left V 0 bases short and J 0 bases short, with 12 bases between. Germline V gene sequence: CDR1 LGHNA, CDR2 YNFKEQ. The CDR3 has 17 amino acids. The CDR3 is CASSQDSLGDSNQPQHF. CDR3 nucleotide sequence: TGTGCCAGCAGCCAAGATTCTTTAGGGGATAGCAATCAGCCCCAGCATTTT.

The CDR3 nucleotides read TGTGCCACCAGTCGGACAGGGGGGCGTGAGACCCAGTACTTC. Amino acids: CATSRTGGRETQYF. The chain links TRBV24-1 to TRBJ2-5; 10 bases fit TRBD1. The CDR3 has 14 residues. Germline CDR1 KGHDR, CDR2 SFDVKD. The junction had 5 bases not matched to a gene; V was cut back by 6 bases and J by 5 bases.

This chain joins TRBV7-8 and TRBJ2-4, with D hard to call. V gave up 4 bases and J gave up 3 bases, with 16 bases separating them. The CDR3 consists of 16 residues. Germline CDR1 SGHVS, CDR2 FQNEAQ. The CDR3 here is CASSSNPLGGKNIQYF. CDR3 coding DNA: TGTGCCAGCAGCTCCAACCCCCTAGGTGGCAAAAACATTCAGTACTTC. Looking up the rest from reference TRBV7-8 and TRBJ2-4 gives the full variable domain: GAGVSQSPRYKVAKRGQDVALRCDPISGHVSLFWYQQALGQGPEFLTYFQNEAQLDKSGLPSDRFFAERPEGSVSTLKIQRTQQEDSAVYLCASSSNPLGGKNIQYFGAGTRLSVL.

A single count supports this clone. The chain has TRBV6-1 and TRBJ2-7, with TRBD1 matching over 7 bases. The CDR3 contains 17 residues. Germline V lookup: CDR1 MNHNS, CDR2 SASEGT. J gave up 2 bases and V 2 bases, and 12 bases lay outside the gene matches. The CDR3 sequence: CASSEPLFRQGPYEQYF. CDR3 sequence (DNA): TGTGCCAGCAGTGAACCCCTCTTTCGACAGGGACCCTACGAGCAGTACTTC.

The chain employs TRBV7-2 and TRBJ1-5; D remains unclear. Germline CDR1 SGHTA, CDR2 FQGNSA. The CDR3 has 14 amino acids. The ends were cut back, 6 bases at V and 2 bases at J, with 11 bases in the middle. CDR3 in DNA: TGTGCCAGCAGTTACCGGATAGGCAATCAGCCCCAGCATTTT. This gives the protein CASSYRIGNQPQHF. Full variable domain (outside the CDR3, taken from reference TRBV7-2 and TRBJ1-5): GAGVSQSPSNKVTEKGKDVELRCDPISGHTALYWYRQSLGQGLEFLIYFQGNSAPDKSGLPSDRFSAERTGGSVSTLTIQRTQQEDSAVYLCASSYRIGNQPQHFGDGTRLSIL.

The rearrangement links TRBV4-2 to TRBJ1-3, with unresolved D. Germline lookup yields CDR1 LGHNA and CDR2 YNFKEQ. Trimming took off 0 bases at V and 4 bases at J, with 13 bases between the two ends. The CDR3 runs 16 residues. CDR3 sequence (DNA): TGTGCCAGCAGCCAAGATTTGGTCGGCTTGGGAAACACCATATATTTT. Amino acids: CASSQDLVGLGNTIYF.

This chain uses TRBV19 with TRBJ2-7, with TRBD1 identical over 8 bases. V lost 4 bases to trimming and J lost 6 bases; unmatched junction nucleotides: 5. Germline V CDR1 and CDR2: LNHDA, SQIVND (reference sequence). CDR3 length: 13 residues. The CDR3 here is CASSRTTGGEQYF. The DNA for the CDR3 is TGTGCCAGTAGTAGGACCACAGGGGGCGAGCAGTACTTC.

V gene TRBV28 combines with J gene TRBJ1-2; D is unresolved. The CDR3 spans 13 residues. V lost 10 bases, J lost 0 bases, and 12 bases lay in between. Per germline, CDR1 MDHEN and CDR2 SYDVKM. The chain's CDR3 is CAIRNTANYGYTF. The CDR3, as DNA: TGTGCCATCAGAAATACAGCTAACTATGGCTACACCTTC.

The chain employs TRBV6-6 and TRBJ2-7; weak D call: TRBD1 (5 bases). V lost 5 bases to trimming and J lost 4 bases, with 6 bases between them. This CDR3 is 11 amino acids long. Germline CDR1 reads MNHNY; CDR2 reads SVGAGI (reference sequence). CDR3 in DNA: TGTGCCAGCAGTCGACAGTACGAGCAGTACTTC. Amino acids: CASSRQYEQYF.

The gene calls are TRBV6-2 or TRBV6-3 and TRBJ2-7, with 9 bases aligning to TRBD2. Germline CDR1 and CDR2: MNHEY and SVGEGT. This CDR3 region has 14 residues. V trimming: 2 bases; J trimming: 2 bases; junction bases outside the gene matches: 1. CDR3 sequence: CASSYASGTYEQYF. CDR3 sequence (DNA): TGTGCCAGCAGTTACGCTAGCGGGACCTACGAGCAGTACTTC.

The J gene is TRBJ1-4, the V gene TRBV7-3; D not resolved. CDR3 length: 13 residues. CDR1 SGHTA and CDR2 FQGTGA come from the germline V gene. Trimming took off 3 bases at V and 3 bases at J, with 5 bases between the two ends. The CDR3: CASSLGPNEKLFF. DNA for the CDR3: TGTGCCAGCAGCTTGGGCCCTAATGAAAAACTGTTTTTT.

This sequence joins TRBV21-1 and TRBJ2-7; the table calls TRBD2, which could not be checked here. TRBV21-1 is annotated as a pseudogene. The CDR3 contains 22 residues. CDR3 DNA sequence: TGTGCCAGCAGCAAACCCCCTCCCGAAGGGCTAGCGGGAGTAGGGACGTCCTACGAGCAGTACTTC. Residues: CASSKPPPEGLAGVGTSYEQYF.

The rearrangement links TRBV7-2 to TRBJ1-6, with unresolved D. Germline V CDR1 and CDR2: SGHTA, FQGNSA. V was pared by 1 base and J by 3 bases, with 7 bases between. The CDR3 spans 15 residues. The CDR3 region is CASSLGEGYNSPLHF. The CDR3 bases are TGTGCCAGCAGCTTAGGGGAGGGCTATAATTCACCCCTCCACTTT. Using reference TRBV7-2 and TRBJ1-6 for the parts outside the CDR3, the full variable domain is GAGVSQSPSNKVTEKGKDVELRCDPISGHTALYWYRQSLGQGLEFLIYFQGNSAPDKSGLPSDRFSAERTGGSVSTLTIQRTQQEDSAVYLCASSLGEGYNSPLHFGNGTRLTVT.

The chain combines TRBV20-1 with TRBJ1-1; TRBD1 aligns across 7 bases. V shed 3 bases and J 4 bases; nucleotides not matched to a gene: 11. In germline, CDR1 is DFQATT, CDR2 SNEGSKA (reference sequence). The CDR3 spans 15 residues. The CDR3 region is CSASIDRALSTEAFF. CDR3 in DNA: TGCAGTGCTAGTATCGACAGGGCCCTAAGCACTGAAGCTTTCTTT.

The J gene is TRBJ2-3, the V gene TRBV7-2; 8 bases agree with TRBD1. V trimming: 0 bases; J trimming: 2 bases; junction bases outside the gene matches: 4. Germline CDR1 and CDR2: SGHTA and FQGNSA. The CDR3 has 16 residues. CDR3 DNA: TGTGCCAGCAGCTTAGCGCAGGGACAGGTCACAGATACGCAGTATTTT. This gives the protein CASSLAQGQVTDTQYF.

CDR3 DNA: TGCAGCGCAGAGGGCCCCGTCAGTGAGCAGTTCTTC. Amino acid sequence: CSAEGPVSEQFF. V gene TRBV29-1 combines with J gene TRBJ2-1; D is perhaps TRBD2 (5 bases). Trimming cost V 7 bases and J 9 bases, with 16 bases left between them. This CDR3 is 12 amino acids long. The germline CDR1 and CDR2 sequences are SQVTM and ANQGSEA.

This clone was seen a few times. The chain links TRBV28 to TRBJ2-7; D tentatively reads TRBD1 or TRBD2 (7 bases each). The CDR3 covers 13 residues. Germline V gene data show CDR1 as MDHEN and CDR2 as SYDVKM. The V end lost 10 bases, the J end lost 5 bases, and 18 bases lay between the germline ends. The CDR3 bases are TGTGCCATCCAGGGGGGAGGGCCCCACGAGCAGTACTTC. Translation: CAIQGGGPHEQYF.

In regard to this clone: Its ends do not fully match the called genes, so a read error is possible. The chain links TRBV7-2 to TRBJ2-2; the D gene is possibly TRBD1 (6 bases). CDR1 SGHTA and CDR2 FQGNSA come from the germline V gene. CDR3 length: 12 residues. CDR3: CASRLGGGELFF. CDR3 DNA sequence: TGTGCCAGCAGATTAGGGGGTGGGGAGCTGTTTTTT.

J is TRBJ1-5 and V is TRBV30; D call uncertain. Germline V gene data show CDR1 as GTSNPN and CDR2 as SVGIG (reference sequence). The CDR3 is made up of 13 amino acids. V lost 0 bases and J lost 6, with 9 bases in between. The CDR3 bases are TGTGCCTGGAGTGTGTCGTCTGGTCAGCCCCAGCATTTT. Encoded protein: CAWSVSSGQPQHF. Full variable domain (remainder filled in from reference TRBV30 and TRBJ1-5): SQTIHQWPATLVQPVGSPLSLECTVEGTSNPNLYWYRQAAGRGLQLLFYSVGIGQISSEVPQNLSASRPQDRQFILSSKKLLLSDSGFYLCAWSVSSGQPQHFGDGTRLSIL.

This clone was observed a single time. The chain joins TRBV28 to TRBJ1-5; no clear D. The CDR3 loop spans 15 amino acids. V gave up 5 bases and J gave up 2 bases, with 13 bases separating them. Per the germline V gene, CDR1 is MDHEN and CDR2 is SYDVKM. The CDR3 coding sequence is TGTGCCAGCAGTACTCATGAGGACGGCAATCAGCCCCAGCATTTT. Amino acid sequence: CASSTHEDGNQPQHF.

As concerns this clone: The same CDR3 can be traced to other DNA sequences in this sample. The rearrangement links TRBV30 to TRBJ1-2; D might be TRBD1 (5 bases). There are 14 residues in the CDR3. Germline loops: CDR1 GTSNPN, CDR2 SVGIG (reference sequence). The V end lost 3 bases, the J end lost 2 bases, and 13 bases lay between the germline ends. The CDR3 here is CAWRTTGGNYGYTF. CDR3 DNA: TGTGCCTGGAGAACAACAGGAGGCAACTATGGCTACACCTTC. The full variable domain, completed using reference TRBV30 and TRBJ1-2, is SQTIHQWPATLVQPVGSPLSLECTVEGTSNPNLYWYRQAAGRGLQLLFYSVGIGQISSEVPQNLSASRPQDRQFILSSKKLLLSDSGFYLCAWRTTGGNYGYTFGSGTRLTVV.

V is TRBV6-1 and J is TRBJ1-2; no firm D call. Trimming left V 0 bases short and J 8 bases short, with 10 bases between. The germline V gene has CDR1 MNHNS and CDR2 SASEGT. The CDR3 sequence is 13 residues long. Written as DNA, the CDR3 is TGTGCCAGCAGTGAAGCGGGGATGGACGGCTACACCTTC. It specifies CASSEAGMDGYTF.

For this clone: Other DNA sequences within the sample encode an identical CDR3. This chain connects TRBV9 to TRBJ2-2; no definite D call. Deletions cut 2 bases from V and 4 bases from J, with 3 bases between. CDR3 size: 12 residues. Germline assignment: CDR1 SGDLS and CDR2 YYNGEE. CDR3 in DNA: TGTGCCAGCAGCGTCACCACCGGGGAGCTGTTTTTT. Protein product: CASSVTTGELFF.

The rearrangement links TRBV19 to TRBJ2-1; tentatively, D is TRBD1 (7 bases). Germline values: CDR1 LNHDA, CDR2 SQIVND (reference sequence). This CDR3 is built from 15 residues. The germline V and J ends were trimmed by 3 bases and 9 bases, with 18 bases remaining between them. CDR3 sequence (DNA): TGTGCCAGTAGTATGGCCAACCGACAGGGAGGTGAGCAGTTCTTC. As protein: CASSMANRQGGEQFF.

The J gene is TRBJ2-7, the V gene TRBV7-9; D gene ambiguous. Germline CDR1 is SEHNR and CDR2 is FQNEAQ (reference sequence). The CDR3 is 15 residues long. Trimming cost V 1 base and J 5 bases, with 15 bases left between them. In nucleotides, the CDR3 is TGTGCCAGCAGCTTAGTTGGCCGACCGACTGACGAGCAGTACTTC. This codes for CASSLVGRPTDEQYF.

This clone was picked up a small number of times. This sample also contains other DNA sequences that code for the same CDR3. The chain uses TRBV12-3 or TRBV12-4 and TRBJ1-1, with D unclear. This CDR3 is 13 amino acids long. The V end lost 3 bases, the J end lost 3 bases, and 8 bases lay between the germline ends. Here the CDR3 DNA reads TGTGCCAGCAGTTTTGACAAGCACACTGAAGCTTTCTTT. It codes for CASSFDKHTEAFF.

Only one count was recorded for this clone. The CDR3 here is CASSQGAGVIYEQYF. Written as DNA, the CDR3 is TGTGCCAGCAGCCAAGGTGCGGGAGTGATCTACGAGCAGTACTTC. The gene calls are TRBV14 and TRBJ2-7; 7 bases fit TRBD2. Germline loops: CDR1 SGHDN, CDR2 FVKESK. With V trimmed by 1 base and J by 3 bases, 6 bases remained unmatched. The CDR3 has 15 residues.

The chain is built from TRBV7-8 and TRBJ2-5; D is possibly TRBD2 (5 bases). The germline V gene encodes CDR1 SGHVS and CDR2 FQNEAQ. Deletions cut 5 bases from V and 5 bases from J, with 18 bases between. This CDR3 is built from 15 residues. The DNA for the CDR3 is TGTGCCAGCAGCGTCCGAGGGCGAGCGAAGGAGACCCAGTACTTC. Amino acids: CASSVRGRAKETQYF.

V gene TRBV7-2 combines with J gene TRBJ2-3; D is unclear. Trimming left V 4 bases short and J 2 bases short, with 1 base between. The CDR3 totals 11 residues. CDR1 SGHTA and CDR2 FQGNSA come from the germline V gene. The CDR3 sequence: CASSYTDTQYF. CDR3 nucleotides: TGTGCCAGCAGCTACACAGATACGCAGTATTTT.